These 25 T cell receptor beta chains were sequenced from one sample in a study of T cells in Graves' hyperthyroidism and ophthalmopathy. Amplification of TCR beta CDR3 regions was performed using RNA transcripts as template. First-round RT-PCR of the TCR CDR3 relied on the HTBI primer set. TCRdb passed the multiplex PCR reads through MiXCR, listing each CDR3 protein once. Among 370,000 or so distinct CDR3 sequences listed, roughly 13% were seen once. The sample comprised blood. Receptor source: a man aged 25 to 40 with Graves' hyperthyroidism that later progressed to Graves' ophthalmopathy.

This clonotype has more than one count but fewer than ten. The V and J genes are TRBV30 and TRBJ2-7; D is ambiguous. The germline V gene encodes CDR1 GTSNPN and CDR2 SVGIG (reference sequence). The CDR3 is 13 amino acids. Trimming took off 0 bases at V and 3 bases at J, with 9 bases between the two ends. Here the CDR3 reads CAWSVGRHYEQYF. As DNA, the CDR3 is TGTGCCTGGAGTGTCGGCAGGCACTACGAGCAGTACTTC.

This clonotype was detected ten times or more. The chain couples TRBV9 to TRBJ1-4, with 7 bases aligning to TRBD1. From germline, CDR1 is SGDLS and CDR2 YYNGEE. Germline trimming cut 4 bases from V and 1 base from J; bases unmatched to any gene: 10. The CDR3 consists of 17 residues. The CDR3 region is CASSPQTGLKTNEKLFF. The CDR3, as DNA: TGTGCCAGCAGCCCTCAGACAGGGTTGAAAACTAATGAAAAACTGTTTTTT. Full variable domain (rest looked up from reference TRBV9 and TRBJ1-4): DSGVTQTPKHLITATGQRVTLRCSPRSGDLSVYWYQQSLDQGLQFLIQYYNGEERAKGNILERFSAQQFPDLHSELNLSSLELGDSALYFCASSPQTGLKTNEKLFFGSGTQLSVL.

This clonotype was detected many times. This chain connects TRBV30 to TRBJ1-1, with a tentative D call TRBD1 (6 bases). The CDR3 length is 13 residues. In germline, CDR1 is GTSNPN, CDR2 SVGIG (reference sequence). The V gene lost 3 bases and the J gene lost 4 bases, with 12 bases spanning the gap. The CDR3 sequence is CAWRGGGGTEAFF. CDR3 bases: TGTGCCTGGAGGGGAGGGGGAGGCACTGAAGCTTTCTTT.

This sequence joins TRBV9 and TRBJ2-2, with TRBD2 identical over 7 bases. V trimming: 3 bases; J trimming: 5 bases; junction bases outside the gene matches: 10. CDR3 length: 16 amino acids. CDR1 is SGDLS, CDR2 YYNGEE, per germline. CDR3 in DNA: TGTGCCAGCAGCGGTGCTGTGGGGGGGTTGACCGGGGAGCTGTTTTTT. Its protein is CASSGAVGGLTGELFF.

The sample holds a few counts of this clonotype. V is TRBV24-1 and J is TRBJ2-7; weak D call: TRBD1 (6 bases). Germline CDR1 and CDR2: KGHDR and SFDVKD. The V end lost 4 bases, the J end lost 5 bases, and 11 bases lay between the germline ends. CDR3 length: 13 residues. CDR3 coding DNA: TGTGCCACCAGTGAGGGGAGACAGGACGAGCAGTACTTC. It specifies CATSEGRQDEQYF.

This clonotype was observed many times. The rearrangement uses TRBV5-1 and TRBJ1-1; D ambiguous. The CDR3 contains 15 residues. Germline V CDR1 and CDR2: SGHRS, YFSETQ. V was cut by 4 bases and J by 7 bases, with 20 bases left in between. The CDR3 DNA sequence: TGCGCCAGCAGCCCGGGAGGGAAGGATCGGAATGAAGCTTTCTTT. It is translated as CASSPGGKDRNEAFF.

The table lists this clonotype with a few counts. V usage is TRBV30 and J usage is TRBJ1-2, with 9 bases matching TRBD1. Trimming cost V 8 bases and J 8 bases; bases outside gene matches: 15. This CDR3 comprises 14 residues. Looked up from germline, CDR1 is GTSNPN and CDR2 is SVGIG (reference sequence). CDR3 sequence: CAGLQGARTYGYTF. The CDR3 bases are TGTGCCGGACTACAGGGGGCGCGTACCTACGGCTACACCTTC.

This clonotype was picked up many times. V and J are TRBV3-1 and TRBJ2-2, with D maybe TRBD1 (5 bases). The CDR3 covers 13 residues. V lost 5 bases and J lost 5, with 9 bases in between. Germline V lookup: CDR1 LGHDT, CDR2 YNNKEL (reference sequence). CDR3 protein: CASSYQGTGELFF. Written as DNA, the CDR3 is TGTGCCAGCAGCTACCAGGGTACCGGGGAGCTGTTTTTT.

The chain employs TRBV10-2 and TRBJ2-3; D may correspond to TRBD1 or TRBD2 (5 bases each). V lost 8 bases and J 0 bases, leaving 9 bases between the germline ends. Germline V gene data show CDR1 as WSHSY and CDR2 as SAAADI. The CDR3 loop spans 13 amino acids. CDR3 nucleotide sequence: TGCGCCAGCCGGGGCCCTAGCACAGATACGCAGTATTTT. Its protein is CASRGPSTDTQYF.

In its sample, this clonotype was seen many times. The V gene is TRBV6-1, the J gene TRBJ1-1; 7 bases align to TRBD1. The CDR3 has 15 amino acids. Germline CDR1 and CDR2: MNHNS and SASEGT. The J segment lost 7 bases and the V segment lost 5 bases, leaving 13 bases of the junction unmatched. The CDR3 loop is CASSSDKTGIFEAFF. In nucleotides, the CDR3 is TGTGCCAGCAGTTCGGATAAGACAGGGATTTTTGAAGCTTTCTTT.

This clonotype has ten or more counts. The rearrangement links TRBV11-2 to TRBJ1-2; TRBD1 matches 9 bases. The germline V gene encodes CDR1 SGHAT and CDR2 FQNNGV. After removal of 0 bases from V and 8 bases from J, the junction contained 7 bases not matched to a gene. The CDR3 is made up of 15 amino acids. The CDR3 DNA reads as TGTGCCAGCAGCTTAGATGGACAGGGGTTCAGCGGCTACACCTTC. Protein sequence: CASSLDGQGFSGYTF.

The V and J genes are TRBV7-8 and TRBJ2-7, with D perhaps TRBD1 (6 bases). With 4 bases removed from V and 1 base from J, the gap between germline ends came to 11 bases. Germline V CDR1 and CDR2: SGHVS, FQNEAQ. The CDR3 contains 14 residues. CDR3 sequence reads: CASSYTGPSYEQYF. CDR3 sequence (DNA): TGTGCCAGCAGCTATACAGGGCCTTCCTACGAGCAGTACTTC.

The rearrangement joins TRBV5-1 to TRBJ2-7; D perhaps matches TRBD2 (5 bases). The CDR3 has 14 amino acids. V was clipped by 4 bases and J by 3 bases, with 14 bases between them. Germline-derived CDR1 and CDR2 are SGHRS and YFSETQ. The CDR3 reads CASSPTGLNYEQYF. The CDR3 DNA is TGCGCCAGCAGCCCAACTGGACTGAACTACGAGCAGTACTTC.

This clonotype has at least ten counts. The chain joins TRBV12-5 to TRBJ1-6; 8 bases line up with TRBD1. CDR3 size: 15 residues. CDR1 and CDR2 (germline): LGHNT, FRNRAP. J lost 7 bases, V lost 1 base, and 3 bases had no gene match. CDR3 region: CASGLGTGMNSPLHF. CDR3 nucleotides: TGTGCTAGTGGTTTGGGGACAGGGATGAATTCACCCCTCCACTTT.

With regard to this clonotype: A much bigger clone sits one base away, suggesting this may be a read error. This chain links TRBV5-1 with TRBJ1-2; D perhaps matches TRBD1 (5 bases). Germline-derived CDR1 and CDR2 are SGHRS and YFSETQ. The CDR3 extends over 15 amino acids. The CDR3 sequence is CASSLSWGANYDYTF. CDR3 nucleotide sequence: TGCGCCAGCAGCTTGAGCTGGGGCGCGAACTATGACTACACCTTC. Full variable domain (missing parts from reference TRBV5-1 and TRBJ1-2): KAGVTQTPRYLIKTRGQQVTLSCSPISGHRSVSWYQQTPGQGLQFLFEYFSETQRNKGNFPGRFSGRQFSNSRSEMNVSTLELGDSALYLCASSLSWGANYDYTFGSGTRLTVV.

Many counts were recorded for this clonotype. The CDR3 DNA sequence: TGCGCCAGCAGCTTGGCTCCAGGGGACACTGAAGCTTTCTTT. As protein: CASSLAPGDTEAFF. The chain couples TRBV5-1 to TRBJ1-1; D is perhaps TRBD1 (6 bases). This CDR3 is 14 amino acids long. The germline gives CDR1 SGHRS, CDR2 YFSETQ. V dropped 0 bases and J dropped 3 bases, with 9 bases sitting between them.

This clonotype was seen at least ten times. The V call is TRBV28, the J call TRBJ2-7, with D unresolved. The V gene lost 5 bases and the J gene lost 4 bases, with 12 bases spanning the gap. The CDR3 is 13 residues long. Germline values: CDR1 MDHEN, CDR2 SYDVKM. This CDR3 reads CASSQTDPYEQYF. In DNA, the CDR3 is TGTGCCAGCAGTCAGACGGACCCTTACGAGCAGTACTTC. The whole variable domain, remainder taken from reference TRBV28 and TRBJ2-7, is DVKVTQSSRYLVKRTGEKVFLECVQDMDHENMFWYRQDPGLGLRLIYFSYDVKMKEKGDIPEGYSVSREKKERFSLILESASTNQTSMYLCASSQTDPYEQYFGPGTRLTVT.

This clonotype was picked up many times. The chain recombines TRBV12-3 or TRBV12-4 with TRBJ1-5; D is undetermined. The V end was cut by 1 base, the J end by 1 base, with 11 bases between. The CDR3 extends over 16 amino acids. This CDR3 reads CASSLGPVGSNQPQHF. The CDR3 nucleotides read TGTGCCAGCAGTTTAGGGCCCGTTGGCAGCAATCAGCCCCAGCATTTT.

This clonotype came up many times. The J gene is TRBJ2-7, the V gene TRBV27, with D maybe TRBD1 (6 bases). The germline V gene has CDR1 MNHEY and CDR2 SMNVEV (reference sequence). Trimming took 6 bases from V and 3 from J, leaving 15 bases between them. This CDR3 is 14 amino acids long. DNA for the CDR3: TGTGCCAGCAGCCCTACAGGGATCGGCTACGAGCAGTACTTC. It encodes CASSPTGIGYEQYF.

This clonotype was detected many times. Here the CDR3 reads CASSLKIYEQYF. The DNA of the CDR3 is TGTGCCAGCAGTTTGAAGATCTACGAGCAGTACTTC. The chain recombines TRBV28 with TRBJ2-7; D uncertain. This CDR3 comprises 12 residues. Trimming shortened V by 3 bases and J by 3 bases, and 6 bases separated the two germline ends. Germline CDR1 and CDR2: MDHEN and SYDVKM.

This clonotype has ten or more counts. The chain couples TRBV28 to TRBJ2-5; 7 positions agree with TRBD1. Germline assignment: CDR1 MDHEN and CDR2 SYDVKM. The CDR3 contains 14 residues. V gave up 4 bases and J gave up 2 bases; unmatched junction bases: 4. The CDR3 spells CASSWTGLQETQYF. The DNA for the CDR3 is TGTGCCAGCAGTTGGACAGGCCTTCAAGAGACCCAGTACTTC.

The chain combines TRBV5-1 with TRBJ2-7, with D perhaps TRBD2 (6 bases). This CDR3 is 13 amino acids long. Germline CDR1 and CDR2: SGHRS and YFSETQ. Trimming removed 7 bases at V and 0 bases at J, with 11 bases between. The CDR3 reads CASSDGSSYEQYF. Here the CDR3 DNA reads TGCGCCAGCTCGGACGGGAGCTCCTACGAGCAGTACTTC. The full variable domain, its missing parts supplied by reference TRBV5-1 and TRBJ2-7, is KAGVTQTPRYLIKTRGQQVTLSCSPISGHRSVSWYQQTPGQGLQFLFEYFSETQRNKGNFPGRFSGRQFSNSRSEMNVSTLELGDSALYLCASSDGSSYEQYFGPGTRLTVT.

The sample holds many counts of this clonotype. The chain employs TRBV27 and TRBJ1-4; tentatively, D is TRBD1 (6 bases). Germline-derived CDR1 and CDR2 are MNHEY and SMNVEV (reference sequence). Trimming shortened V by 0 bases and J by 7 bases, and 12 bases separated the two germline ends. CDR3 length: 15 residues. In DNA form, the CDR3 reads TGTGCCAGCAGTTTATCTTGGAGGGGGGCTGAAAAACTGTTTTTT. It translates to CASSLSWRGAEKLFF.

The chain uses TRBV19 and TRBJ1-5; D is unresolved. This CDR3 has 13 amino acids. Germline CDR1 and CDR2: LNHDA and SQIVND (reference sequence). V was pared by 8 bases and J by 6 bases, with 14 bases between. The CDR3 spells CASQLRVFQPQHF. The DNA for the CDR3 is TGTGCCAGTCAGTTACGTGTTTTTCAGCCCCAGCATTTT.

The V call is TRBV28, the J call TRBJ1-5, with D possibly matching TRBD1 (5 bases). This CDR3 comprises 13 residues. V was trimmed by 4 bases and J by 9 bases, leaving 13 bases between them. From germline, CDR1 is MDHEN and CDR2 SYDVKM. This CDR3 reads CASSWDPGLPQHF. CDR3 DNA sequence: TGTGCCAGCAGTTGGGACCCTGGGTTGCCCCAGCATTTT.